The rows below give T cell receptor beta chains drawn from one sample of a study of T cells in localized non-small cell lung cancer. Using immunoSEQ multiplex PCR, the repertoire was profiled, and TCRdb retains in-frame clones only, with some absent. Of about 75,000 clones listed, 80% are singletons. Here the sequenced sample was peripheral blood, taken before any cancer treatment. These receptors came from a female donor older than 55 with stage I lung adenocarcinoma. The CDR3 runs from the conserved cysteine through the conserved F or W.

cdr3_length | v_call | cdr3_aa
15 | TRBV5-1 | CASGLAGVATGELFF
15 | TRBV10-3 | CAISEGRTGVEKLFF
14 | TRBV27 | CASSHPRRSYEQYF
13 | TRBV28 | CASSFSVPDTQYF
16 | TRBV5-1 | CASSTSSRAQDTEAFF
14 | TRBV27 | CASSFQGNTGELFF
14 | TRBV7-2 | CASSLGQNSYGYTF
16 | TRBV19 | CASSPKRTGGGEKLFF
18 | TRBV12-2 | CASRLVALAGGCSYEQYF
15 | TRBV30 | CAWSVDLPTSEKLFF
15 | TRBV5-6 | CASSSRRTGWTEAFF
14 | TRBV11-1 | CASSLVTDQETQYF
15 | TRBV19 | CASSIGGNKLETQYF
16 | TRBV5-4 | CASSLRQGLMSNEQFF
16 | TRBV4-1 | CASSREYQGVGEKLFF
14 | TRBV6-1 | CASSFTTFTGELFF
15 | TRBV7-2 | CASSLDLGLNYGYTF
13 | TRBV19 | CASSMSPADTQYF
14 | TRBV30 | CAWKVLAVSYEQYF
13 | TRBV30 | CAWRNRPNEKLFF
15 | TRBV27 | CASSLSGTYGETQYF
15 | TRBV6-5 | CASGRESGLTGELFF
16 | TRBV4-2 | CASSFPGTGGRDEQFF
14 | TRBV28 | CASSLPDRADEQFF
15 | TRBV7-3 | CASSLPGTGANVLTF
15 | TRBV27 | CASSPGLAGVNEQFF
15 | TRBV6-6 | CASSYGATGGEKLFF
17 | TRBV5-1 | CASSLAPPSGPQETQYF
13 | TRBV11-3 | CASSFQQGTEAFF
16 | TRBV5-1 | CASSRETVATNEKLFF
14 | TRBV6-1 | CASHLSGLNTEAFF
15 | TRBV5-4 | CASSPLDMNTGELFF
12 | TRBV7-6 | CASSFGADTQYF
16 | TRBV30 | CAWRAKLAGYQETQYF
12 | TRBV4-1 | CASSQGETEAFF
15 | TRBV27 | CASSSRDSDRETQYF
12 | TRBV30 | CAWSENRVTQYF
12 | TRBV2 | CASSLASYEQYF
16 | TRBV4-2 | CASSQPDRGDNSPLHF
17 | TRBV30 | CASTRRRNLRLGYGYTF
15 | TRBV7-9 | CASSLGSVGEDTQYF
15 | TRBV6-4 | CASSESGGRTDTQYF
17 | TRBV18 | CASSSFGPGQTTGELFF
13 | TRBV9 | CASSVDTPYEQYF
15 | TRBV13 | CASSVGQSSYNEQFF
16 | TRBV9 | CASSVVASGSTDTQYF
14 | TRBV30 | CAWSPTRSGNTIYF
11 | TRBV29-1 | CSVDREGRAFF
14 | TRBV6-6 | CASSTPGGSGELFF
15 | TRBV7-9 | CASSLGDSKNEKLFF
17 | TRBV5-4 | CASSFDPLAEIYNEQFF
13 | TRBV29-1 | CSAQQGNRGGYTF
14 | TRBV29-1 | CSVTDRDFNQPQHF
15 | TRBV30 | CAWTQGASSYNEQFF
16 | TRBV6-5 | CASSYGGGKGNYGYTF
12 | TRBV7-9 | CASSLGRNEQFF
15 | TRBV5-1 | CASSPGTGLNEKLFF